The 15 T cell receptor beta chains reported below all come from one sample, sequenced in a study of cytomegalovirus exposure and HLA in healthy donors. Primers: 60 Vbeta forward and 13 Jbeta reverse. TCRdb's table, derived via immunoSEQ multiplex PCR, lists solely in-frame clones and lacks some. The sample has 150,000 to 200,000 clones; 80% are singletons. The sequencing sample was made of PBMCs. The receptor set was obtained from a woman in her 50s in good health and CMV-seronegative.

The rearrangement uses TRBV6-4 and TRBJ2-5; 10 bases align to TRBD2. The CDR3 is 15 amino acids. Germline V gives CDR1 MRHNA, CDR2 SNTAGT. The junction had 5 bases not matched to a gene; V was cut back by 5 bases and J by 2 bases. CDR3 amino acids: CASSPLAGRQETQYF. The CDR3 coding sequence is TGTGCCAGCAGTCCACTAGCGGGGCGACAAGAGACCCAGTACTTC.

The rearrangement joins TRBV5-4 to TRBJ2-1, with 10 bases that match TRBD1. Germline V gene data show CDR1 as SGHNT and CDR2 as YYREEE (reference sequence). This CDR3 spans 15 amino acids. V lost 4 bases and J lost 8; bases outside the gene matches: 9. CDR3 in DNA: TGTGCCAGCAGCCTCCGGGACAGGGGCTGGCATGAGCAGTTCTTC. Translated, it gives CASSLRDRGWHEQFF. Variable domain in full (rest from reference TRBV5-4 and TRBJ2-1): ETGVTQSPTHLIKTRGQQVTLRCSSQSGHNTVSWYQQALGQGPQFIFQYYREEENGRGNFPPRFSGLQFPNYSSELNVNALELDDSALYLCASSLRDRGWHEQFFGPGTRLTVL.

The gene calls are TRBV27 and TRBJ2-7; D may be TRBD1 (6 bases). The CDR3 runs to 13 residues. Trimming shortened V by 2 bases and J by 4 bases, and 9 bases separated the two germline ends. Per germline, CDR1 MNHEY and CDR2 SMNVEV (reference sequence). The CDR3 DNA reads TGTGCCAGCAGTTTAGCCCAGGGGTACGAGCAGTACTTC. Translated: CASSLAQGYEQYF.

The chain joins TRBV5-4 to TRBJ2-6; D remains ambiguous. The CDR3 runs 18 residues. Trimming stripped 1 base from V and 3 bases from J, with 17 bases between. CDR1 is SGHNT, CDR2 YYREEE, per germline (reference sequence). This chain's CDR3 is CASSLSPGTPGGANVLTF. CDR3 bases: TGTGCCAGCAGCTTGAGCCCCGGTACCCCGGGTGGGGCCAACGTCCTGACTTTC.

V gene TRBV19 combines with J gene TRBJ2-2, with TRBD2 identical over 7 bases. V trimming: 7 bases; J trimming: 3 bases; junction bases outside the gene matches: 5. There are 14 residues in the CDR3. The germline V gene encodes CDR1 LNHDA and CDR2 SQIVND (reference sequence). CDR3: CASTMGGYTGELFF. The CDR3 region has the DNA TGTGCCAGTACCATGGGGGGGTACACCGGGGAGCTGTTTTTT.

CDR3 residues: CASRSSTGGYEQYF. CDR3 sequence (DNA): TGCGCCAGCAGATCTTCGACAGGGGGCTACGAGCAGTACTTC. V and J are TRBV5-1 and TRBJ2-7; 9 bases fit TRBD1. The CDR3 length is 14 residues. V shed 5 bases and J 3 bases; nucleotides not matched to a gene: 6. The germline gives CDR1 SGHRS, CDR2 YFSETQ.

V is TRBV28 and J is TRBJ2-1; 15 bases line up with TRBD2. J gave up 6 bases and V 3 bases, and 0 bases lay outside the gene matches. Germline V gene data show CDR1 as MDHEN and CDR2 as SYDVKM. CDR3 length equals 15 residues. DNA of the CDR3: TGTGCCAGCAGTTTGGGACTAGCGGGAGGCAATGAGCAGTTCTTC. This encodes CASSLGLAGGNEQFF.

In nucleotides, the CDR3 is TGTGCCAGCAGCGTAGGACAGGGGGCCTATTACGAGCAGTACTTC. Its protein is CASSVGQGAYYEQYF. The chain links TRBV9 to TRBJ2-7; 10 nucleotides align to TRBD1. The junction had 4 bases not matched to a gene; V was cut back by 0 bases and J by 4 bases. There are 15 residues in the CDR3. The germline V gene encodes CDR1 SGDLS and CDR2 YYNGEE.

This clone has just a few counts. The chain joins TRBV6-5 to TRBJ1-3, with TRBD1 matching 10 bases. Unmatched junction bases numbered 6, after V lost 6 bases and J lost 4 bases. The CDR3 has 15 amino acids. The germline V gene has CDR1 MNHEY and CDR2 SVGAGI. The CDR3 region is CASRPDRGHGNTIYF. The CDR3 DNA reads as TGTGCCAGCAGACCCGACAGGGGGCACGGAAACACCATATATTTT.

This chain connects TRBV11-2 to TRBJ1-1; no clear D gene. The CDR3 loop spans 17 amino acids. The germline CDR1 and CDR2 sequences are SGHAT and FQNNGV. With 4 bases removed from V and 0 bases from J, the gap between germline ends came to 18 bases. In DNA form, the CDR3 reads TGTGCCAGCAGCTCCATTCGGGGAGAGAAGTTGAACACTGAAGCTTTCTTT. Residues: CASSSIRGEKLNTEAFF.

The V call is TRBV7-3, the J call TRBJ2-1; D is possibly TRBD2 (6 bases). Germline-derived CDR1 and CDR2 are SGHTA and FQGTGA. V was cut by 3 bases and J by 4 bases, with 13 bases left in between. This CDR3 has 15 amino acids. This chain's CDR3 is CASSFTPGTYNEQFF. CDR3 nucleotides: TGTGCCAGCAGCTTTACCCCAGGGACTTACAATGAGCAGTTCTTC. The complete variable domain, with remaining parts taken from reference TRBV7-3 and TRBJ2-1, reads GAGVSQTPSNKVTEKGKYVELRCDPISGHTALYWYRQSLGQGPEFLIYFQGTGAADDSGLPNDRFFAVRPEGSVSTLKIQRTERGDSAVYLCASSFTPGTYNEQFFGPGTRLTVL.

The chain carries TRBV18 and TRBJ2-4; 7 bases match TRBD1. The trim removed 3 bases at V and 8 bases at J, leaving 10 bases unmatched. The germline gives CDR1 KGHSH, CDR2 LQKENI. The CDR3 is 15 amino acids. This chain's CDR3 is CASSPGDSGRDIQYF. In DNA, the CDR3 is TGTGCCAGCTCACCCGGGGACAGCGGCCGTGACATTCAGTACTTC.

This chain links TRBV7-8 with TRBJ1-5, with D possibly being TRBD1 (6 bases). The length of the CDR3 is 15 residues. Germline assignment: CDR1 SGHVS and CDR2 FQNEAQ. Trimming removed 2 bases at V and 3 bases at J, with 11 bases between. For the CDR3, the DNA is TGTGCCAGCAGCTTACGTGGGGGCTCCAATCAGCCCCAGCATTTT. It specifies CASSLRGGSNQPQHF.

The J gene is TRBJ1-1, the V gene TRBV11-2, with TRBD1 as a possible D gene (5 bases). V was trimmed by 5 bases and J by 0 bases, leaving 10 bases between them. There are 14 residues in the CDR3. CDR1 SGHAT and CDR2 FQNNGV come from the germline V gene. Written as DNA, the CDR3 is TGTGCCAGCAGCGTTGTGGGGCTGAACACTGAAGCTTTCTTT. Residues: CASSVVGLNTEAFF.

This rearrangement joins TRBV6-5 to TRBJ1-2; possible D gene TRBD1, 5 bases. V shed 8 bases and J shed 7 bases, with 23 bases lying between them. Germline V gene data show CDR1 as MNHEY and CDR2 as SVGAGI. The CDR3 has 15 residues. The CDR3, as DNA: TGTGCCAGCGAAGCCGGCGGGGGGAGGTCAGGTGGCTACACCTTC. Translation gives CASEAGGGRSGGYTF.